This TCR beta chain comes out of a study of technical replicates of blood from several donors. The assay was immunoSEQ multiplex PCR, and TCRdb's table has in-frame clones only and misses some. The sample lists about 12,000 clones, 95% occurring once. Trimming pared 5 bases from V and 3 bases from J, leaving 4 bases between. This CDR3 is built from 11 residues. Germline V gene sequence: CDR1 ENHRY, CDR2 SYGVKD. Sequenced: PBMCs. The TCR was taken from a human donor in good health. The chain is built from TRBV10-3 and TRBJ1-1, with unresolved D. The CDR3: CAISRDTEAFF. CDR3 nucleotide sequence: TGTGCCATCAGTCGGGACACTGAAGCTTTCTTT.